These T cell receptor beta chains were read from a single sample in a study of blood T cell repertoires in COVID-19. Generated by immunoSEQ multiplex PCR, the TCRdb table keeps only in-frame clones and is missing some. This table holds a few hundred thousand clones, approximately 80% found once. Sequencing input: PBMCs or T cells enriched from blood (not recorded which). The receptors derive from a man in his forties who had been exposed to COVID-19. Both conserved end residues are part of each CDR3. The D gene is left open where the match is weak. Where a row states a size, it is once, few, many or the class of an expanded clone; other rows omit it.

d_call j_call cdr3_length clone_size v_call cdr3_nt cdr3_aa
NA TRBJ1-1 14 few TRBV3-1/TRBV3-2 TGTGCCAGCAGCCGACCCACCGGGATCGATGAAGCTTTCTTT CASSRPTGIDEAFF
TRBD1 TRBJ2-1 16 NA TRBV19 TGTGCCAGTAGTAACCCAGGGGGACGCTCCTACAATGAGCAGTTCTTC CASSNPGGRSYNEQFF
NA TRBJ2-1 17 NA TRBV7-9 TGTGCCAGCAGCGTTAGCGGTTCGTGGTACTCCTACAATGAGCAGTTCTTC CASSVSGSWYSYNEQFF
NA TRBJ2-2 11 NA TRBV6-5 TGTGCCAGCATGAGGGCCGGGGAGCTGTTTTTT CASMRAGELFF
NA TRBJ2-2 14 few TRBV7-2 TGTGCCAGCAGCGGGACGGACTACAATGGGGAGCTGTTTTTT CASSGTDYNGELFF
TRBD2 TRBJ2-5 15 NA TRBV3-1/TRBV3-2 TGTGCCAGCAGCCAGGGACTAGCGGGTTCGGAGACCCAGTACTTC CASSQGLAGSETQYF
NA TRBJ2-5 13 NA TRBV7-3 TGTGCCAGCAGCCCGGGGACACAAGAGACCCAGTACTTC CASSPGTQETQYF
NA TRBJ2-3 14 NA TRBV5-6 TGTGCCAGCAGCGCGGGACAGCCTACAGATACGCAGTATTTT CASSAGQPTDTQYF
TRBD1 TRBJ2-2 15 NA TRBV19 TGTGCCAGTAGTATAGGGGGGACAGGGGCCGGGGAGCTGTTTTTT CASSIGGTGAGELFF
NA TRBJ1-2 12 NA TRBV6-5 TGTGCCAGCAGAGGACACCCGTATGGCTACACCTTC CASRGHPYGYTF
NA TRBJ2-1 12 NA TRBV19 TGTGCCAGTAGTATATCTAATTGGGAGCAGTTCTTC CASSISNWEQFF
NA TRBJ1-1 17 NA TRBV7-9 TGTGCCAGCAGCTTACTCATGAAGGGGAAGAAGAACACTGAAGCTTTCTTT CASSLLMKGKKNTEAFF
NA TRBJ2-3 15 NA TRBV3-1/TRBV3-2 TGTGCCAGCAGCCACGGGGGGCGCAGCACAGATACGCAGTATTTT CASSHGGRSTDTQYF
NA TRBJ1-2 13 NA TRBV9 TGTGCCAGCAGCGTTACAGGGTCCGCGGGCTACACCTTC CASSVTGSAGYTF
NA TRBJ1-2 13 NA TRBV29-1 TGCAGCGTACAGACAGCGACCACCCATGGCTACACCTTC CSVQTATTHGYTF
TRBD2 TRBJ2-5 14 NA TRBV3-1/TRBV3-2 TGTGCCAGCAGCCAGGTAGCGGGAGAAGGGACCCAGTACTTC CASSQVAGEGTQYF
NA TRBJ2-7 16 NA TRBV21-1 TGTGCCAGCAGCAAGGGGACTAGCGATAGCTCCTACGAGCAGTACTTC CASSKGTSDSSYEQYF
NA TRBJ2-7 15 few TRBV9 TGTGCCAGCAGCGCAGGTCAGCGGGCCTCCTACGAGCAGTACTTC CASSAGQRASYEQYF
NA TRBJ2-4 13 NA TRBV25-1 TGTGCCAGCAGTAGTAGCGGCGTGAGCATTCAGTACTTC CASSSSGVSIQYF
NA TRBJ1-3 16 once TRBV5-1 TGCGCCAGCAGCTTGGACCTGGGAGTCTCTGGAAACACCATATATTTT CASSLDLGVSGNTIYF
NA TRBJ1-5 12 few TRBV28 TGTGCCAGCAGCGAGGGTCTCCAGCCCCAGCATTTT CASSEGLQPQHF
NA TRBJ1-2 13 many TRBV12-3/TRBV12-4 TGTGCCAGCAGTTTACAGGGAACGTATGGCTACACCTTC CASSLQGTYGYTF
TRBD1 TRBJ1-1 16 NA TRBV27 TGTGCCAGCAGTCCCGGACAGGGGTATGGCAACACTGAAGCTTTCTTT CASSPGQGYGNTEAFF
TRBD1 TRBJ1-6 14 NA TRBV6-5 TGTGCCAGCAGACGGGGACAGGGGAGATCTCCCCTCCACTTT CASRRGQGRSPLHF
NA TRBJ2-5 14 NA TRBV3-1/TRBV3-2 TGTGCCAGCAGCCAAGATCAAACATTTGGGACCCAGTACTTC CASSQDQTFGTQYF
TRBD2 TRBJ2-1 16 NA TRBV28 TGTGCCAGCAGTTCCCCTCTTGCGGGAGTGGGCAGAGAGCAGTTCTTC CASSSPLAGVGREQFF
TRBD1 TRBJ2-5 15 NA TRBV5-1 TGCGCCAGCAGCTTTGTCGACAGGGGGCAAGAGACCCAGTACTTC CASSFVDRGQETQYF
NA TRBJ2-1 15 NA TRBV5-1 TGCGCCAGCAGCTTGGCCCCGGGTTCCTACAATGAGCAGTTCTTC CASSLAPGSYNEQFF
TRBD2 TRBJ2-1 15 NA TRBV19 TGTGCCAGTAATTACGGCAGGGGCCGGGGGGGTGAGCAGTTCTTC CASNYGRGRGGEQFF